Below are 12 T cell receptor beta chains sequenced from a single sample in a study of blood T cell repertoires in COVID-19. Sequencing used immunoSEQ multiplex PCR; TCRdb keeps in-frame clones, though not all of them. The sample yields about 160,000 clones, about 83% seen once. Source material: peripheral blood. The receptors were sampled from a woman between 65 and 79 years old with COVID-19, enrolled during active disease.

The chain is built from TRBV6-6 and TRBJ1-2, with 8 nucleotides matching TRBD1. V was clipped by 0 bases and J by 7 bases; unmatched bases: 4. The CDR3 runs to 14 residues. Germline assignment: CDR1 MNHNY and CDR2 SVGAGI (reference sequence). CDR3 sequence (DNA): TGTGCCAGCAGTTACTCCCTCACAGGGGGTGGCTACACCTTC. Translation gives CASSYSLTGGGYTF.

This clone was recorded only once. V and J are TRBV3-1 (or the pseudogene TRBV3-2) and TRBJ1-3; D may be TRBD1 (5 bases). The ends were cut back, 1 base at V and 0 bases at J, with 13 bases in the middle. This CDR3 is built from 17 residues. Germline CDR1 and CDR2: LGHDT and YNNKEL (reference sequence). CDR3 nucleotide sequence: TGTGCCAGCAGCCAAGCGCCTACAGGCCGCTCTGGAAACACCATATATTTT. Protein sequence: CASSQAPTGRSGNTIYF.

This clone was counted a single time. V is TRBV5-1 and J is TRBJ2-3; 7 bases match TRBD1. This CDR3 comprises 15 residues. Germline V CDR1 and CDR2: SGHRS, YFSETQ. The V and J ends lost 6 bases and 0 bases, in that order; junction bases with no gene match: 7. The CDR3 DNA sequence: TGCGCCAGCACCCTGGACAGGACTAGCACAGATACGCAGTATTTT. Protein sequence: CASTLDRTSTDTQYF. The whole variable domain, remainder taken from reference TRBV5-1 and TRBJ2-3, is KAGVTQTPRYLIKTRGQQVTLSCSPISGHRSVSWYQQTPGQGLQFLFEYFSETQRNKGNFPGRFSGRQFSNSRSEMNVSTLELGDSALYLCASTLDRTSTDTQYFGPGTRLTVL.

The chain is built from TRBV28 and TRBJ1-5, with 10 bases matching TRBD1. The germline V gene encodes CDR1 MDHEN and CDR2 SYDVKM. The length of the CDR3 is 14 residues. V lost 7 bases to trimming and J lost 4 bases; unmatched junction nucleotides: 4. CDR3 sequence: CASIRTGGNQPQHF. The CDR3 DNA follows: TGTGCCAGCATACGGACAGGGGGGAATCAGCCCCAGCATTTT. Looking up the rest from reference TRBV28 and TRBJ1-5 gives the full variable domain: DVKVTQSSRYLVKRTGEKVFLECVQDMDHENMFWYRQDPGLGLRLIYFSYDVKMKEKGDIPEGYSVSREKKERFSLILESASTNQTSMYLCASIRTGGNQPQHFGDGTRLSIL.

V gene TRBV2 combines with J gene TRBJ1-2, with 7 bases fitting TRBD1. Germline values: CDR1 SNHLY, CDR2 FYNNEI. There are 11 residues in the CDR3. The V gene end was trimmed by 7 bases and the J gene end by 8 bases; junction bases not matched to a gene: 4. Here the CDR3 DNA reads TGTGCCAGCACCCCCAGGGGGGGCTACACCTTC. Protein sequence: CASTPRGGYTF.

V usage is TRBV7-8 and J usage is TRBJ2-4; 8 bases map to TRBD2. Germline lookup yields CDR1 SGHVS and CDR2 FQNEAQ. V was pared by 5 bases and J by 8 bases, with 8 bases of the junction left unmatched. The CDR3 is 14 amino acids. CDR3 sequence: CASSVGGARYIQYF. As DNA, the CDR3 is TGTGCCAGCAGCGTCGGGGGGGCCAGGTACATTCAGTACTTC.

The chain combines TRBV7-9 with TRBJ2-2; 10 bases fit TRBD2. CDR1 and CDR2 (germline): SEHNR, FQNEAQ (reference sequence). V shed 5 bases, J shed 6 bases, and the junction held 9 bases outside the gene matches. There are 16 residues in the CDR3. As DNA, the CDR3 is TGTGCCAGCAGCACCAGCGGGGGGGACAGATCCGGGGAGCTGTTTTTT. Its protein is CASSTSGGDRSGELFF. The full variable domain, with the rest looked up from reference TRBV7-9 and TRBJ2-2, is DTGVSQNPRHKITKRGQNVTFRCDPISEHNRLYWYRQTLGQGPEFLTYFQNEAQLEKSRLLSDRFSAERPKGSFSTLEIQRTEQGDSAMYLCASSTSGGDRSGELFFGEGSRLTVL.

CDR3 sequence (DNA): TGTGCCAGCAGCCCTCGGTCTAGCGAGTTGAGGTACAATGAGCAGTTCTTC. Translation gives CASSPRSSELRYNEQFF. This rearrangement joins TRBV7-9 to TRBJ2-1; D may be TRBD2 (6 bases). The germline V gene encodes CDR1 SEHNR and CDR2 FQNEAQ (reference sequence). The CDR3 length is 17 residues. The V and J ends lost 5 bases and 4 bases respectively, with 21 bases between them.

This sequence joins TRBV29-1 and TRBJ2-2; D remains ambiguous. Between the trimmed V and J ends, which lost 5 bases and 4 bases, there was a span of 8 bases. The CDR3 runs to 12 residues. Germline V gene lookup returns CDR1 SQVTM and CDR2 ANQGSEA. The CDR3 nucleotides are TGCAGCGTTCCGGAGAGCACCGGGGAGCTGTTTTTT. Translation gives CSVPESTGELFF.

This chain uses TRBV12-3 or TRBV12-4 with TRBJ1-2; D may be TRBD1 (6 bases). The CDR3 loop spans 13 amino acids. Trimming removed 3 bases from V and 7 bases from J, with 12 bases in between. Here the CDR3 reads CASSFGGASGYTF. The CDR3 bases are TGTGCCAGCAGTTTTGGGGGGGCGAGTGGCTACACCTTC.

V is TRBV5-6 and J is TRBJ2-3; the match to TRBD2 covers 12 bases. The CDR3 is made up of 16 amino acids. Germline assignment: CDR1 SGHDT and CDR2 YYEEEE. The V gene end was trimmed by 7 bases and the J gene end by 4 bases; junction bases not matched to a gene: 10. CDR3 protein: CASLWAGLAGPDTQYF. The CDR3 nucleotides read TGTGCCAGCCTATGGGCTGGACTAGCGGGGCCAGATACGCAGTATTTT. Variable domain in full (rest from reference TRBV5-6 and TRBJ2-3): DAGVTQSPTHLIKTRGQQVTLRCSPKSGHDTVSWYQQALGQGPQFIFQYYEEEERQRGNFPDRFSGHQFPNYSSELNVNALLLGDSALYLCASLWAGLAGPDTQYFGPGTRLTVL.

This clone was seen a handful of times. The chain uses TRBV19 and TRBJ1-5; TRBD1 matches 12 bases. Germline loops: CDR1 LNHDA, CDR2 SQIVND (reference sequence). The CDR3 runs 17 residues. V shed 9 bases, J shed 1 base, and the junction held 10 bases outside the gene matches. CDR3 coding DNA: TGTGCCAGCGAGATCGGGACAGGGGGCTGGAGCAATCAGCCCCAGCATTTT. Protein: CASEIGTGGWSNQPQHF.